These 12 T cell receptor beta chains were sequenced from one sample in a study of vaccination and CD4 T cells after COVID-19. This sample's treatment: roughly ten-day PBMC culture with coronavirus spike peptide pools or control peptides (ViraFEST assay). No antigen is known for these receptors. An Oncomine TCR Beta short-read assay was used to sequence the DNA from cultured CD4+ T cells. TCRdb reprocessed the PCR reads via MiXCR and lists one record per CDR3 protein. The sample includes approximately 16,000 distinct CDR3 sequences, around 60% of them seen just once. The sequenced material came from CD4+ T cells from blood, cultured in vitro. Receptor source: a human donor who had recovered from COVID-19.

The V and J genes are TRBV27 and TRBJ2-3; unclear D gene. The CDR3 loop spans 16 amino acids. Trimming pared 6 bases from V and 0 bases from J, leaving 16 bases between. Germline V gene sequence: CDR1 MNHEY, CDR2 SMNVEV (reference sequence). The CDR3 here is CASRSRASGSTDTQYF. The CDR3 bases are TGTGCCAGCAGAAGCCGCGCGTCCGGAAGCACAGATACGCAGTATTTT.

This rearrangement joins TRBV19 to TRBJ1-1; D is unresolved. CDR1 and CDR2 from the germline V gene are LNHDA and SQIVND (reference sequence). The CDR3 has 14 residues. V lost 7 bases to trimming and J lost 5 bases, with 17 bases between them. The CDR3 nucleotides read TGTGCCAGTACCAATTCCGGGAGGGATACTGAAGCTTTCTTT. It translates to CASTNSGRDTEAFF.

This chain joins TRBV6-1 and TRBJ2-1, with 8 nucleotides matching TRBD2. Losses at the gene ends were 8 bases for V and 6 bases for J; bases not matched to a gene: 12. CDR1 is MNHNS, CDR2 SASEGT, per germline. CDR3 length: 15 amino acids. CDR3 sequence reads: CASGKGLVVFNEQFF. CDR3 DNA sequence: TGTGCCAGCGGAAAGGGACTAGTAGTATTCAATGAGCAGTTCTTC.

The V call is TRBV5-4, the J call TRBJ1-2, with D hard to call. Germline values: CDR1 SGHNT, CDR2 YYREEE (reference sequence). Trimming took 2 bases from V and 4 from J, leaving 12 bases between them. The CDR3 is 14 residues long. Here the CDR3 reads CASSLRDRPYGYTF. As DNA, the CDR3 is TGTGCCAGCAGCTTACGTGATAGACCCTATGGCTACACCTTC.

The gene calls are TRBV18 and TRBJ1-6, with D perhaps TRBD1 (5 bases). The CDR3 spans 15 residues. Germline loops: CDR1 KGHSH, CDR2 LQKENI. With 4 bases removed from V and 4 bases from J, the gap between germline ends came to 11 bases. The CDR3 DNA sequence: TGTGCCAGCTCACTCCAAGGGGCGTATAATTCACCCCTCCACTTT. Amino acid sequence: CASSLQGAYNSPLHF. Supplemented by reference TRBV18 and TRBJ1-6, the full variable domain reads NAGVMQNPRHLVRRRGQEARLRCSPMKGHSHVYWYRQLPEEGLKFMVYLQKENIIDESGMPKERFSAEFPKEGPSILRIQQVVRGDSAAYFCASSLQGAYNSPLHFGNGTRLTVT.

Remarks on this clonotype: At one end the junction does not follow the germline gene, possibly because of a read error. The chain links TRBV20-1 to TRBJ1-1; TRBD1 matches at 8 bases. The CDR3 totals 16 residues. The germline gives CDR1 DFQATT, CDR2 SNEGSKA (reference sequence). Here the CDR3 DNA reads TGCAGTGCTAGAGATCCACGTGGACAGGGAGGAACTGGAGCTTTCTTT. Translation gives CSARDPRGQGGTGAFF.

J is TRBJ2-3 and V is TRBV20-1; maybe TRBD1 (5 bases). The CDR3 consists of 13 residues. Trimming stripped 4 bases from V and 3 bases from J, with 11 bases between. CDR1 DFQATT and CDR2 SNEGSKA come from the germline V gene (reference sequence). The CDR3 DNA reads TGCAGTGCTATGGACAAAGGAACAGATACGCAGTATTTT. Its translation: CSAMDKGTDTQYF.

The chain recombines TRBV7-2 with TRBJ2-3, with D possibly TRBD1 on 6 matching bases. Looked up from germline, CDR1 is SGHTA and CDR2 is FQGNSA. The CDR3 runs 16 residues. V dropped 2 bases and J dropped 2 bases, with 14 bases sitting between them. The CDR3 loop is CASSLKGVFSTDTQYF. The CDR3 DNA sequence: TGTGCCAGCAGCTTAAAGGGGGTATTTTCCACAGATACGCAGTATTTT.

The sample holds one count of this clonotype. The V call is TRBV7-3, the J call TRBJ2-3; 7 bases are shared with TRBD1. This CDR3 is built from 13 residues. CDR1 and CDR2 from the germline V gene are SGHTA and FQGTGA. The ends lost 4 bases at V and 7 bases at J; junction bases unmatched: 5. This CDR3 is CASSSQQGNTQYF. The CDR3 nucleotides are TGTGCCAGCAGCTCCCAACAGGGGAATACGCAGTATTTT.

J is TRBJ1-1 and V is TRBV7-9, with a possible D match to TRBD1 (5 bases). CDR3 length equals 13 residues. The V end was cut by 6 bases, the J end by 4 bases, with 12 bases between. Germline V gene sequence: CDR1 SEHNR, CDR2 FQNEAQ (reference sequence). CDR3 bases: TGTGCCAGCAGTTTCCAGGGCAGCACTGAAGCTTTCTTT. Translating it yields CASSFQGSTEAFF.

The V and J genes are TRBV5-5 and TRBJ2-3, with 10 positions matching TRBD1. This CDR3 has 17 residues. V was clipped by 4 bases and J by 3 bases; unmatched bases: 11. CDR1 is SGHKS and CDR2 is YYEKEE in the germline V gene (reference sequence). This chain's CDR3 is CASSHRFRTGGTDTQYF. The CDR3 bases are TGTGCCAGCAGCCACCGATTCAGGACAGGGGGAACAGATACGCAGTATTTT.

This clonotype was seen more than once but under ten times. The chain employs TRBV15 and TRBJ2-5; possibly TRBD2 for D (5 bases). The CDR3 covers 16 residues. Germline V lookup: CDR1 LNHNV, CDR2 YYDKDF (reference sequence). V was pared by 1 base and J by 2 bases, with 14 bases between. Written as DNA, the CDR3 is TGTGCCACCAGCAGAGGAAGCCTAGCCGTGCAAGAGACCCAGTACTTC. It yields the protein CATSRGSLAVQETQYF.